Described below is a single T cell receptor beta chain sequence and its context. The sample is drawn from a study of blood T cell repertoires in COVID-19. Study overall: Samples representing acute and convalescent COVID-19 were sourced from the United States, Italy and Spain.

Here immunoSEQ multiplex PCR was the method, and the copy in TCRdb shows in-frame clones only, minus some. The sample has a few hundred thousand clones; around 83% are singletons. Per the germline V gene, CDR1 is LGHDT and CDR2 is YNNKEL (reference sequence). V was clipped by 4 bases and J by 11 bases, with 20 bases between them. This CDR3 contains 14 residues. This sequence originates from a woman between 40 and 55 years old who had recovered from COVID-19. Sequencing was carried out using PBMCs or T cells enriched from blood (not recorded which). The chain links TRBV3-1 (or the pseudogene TRBV3-2) to TRBJ1-1; the D gene is possibly TRBD1 (6 bases). The CDR3 DNA reads TGTGCCAGCAGCCTCGGCAACAGGGACCAGGGCGCTTTCTTT. Its protein is CASSLGNRDQGAFF.